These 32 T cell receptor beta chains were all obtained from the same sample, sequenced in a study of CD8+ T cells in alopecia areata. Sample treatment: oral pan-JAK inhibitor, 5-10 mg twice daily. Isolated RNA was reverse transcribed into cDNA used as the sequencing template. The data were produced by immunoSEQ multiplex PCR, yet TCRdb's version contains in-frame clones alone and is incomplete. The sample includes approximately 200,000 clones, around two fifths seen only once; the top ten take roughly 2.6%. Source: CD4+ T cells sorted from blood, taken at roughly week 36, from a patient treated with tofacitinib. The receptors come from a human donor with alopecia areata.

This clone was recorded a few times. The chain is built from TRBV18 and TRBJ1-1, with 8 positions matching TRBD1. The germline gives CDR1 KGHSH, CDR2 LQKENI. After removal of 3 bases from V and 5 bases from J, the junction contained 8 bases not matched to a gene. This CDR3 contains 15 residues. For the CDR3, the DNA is TGTGCCAGCTCACCTGGACAGGGCCTGAGGACTGAAGCTTTCTTT. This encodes CASSPGQGLRTEAFF.

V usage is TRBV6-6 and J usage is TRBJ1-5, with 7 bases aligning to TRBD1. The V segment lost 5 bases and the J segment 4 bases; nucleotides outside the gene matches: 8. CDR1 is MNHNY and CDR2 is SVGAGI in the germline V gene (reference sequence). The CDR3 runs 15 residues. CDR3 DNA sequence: TGTGCCAGCAGTCCCGGGACAGCCGTTAATCAGCCCCAGCATTTT. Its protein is CASSPGTAVNQPQHF.

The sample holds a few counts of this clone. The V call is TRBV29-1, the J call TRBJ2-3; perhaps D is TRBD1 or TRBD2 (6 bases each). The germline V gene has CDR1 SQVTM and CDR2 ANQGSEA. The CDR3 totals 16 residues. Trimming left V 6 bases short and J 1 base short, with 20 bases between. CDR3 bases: TGCAGCGTCGGAGGGCCCAGGGGAAAGGGCACAGATACGCAGTATTTT. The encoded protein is CSVGGPRGKGTDTQYF.

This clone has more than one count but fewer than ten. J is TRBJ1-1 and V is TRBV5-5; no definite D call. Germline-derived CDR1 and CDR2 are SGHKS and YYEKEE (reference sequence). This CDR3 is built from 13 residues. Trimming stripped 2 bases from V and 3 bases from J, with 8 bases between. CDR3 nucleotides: TGTGCCAGCAGCTTCCCTCGGGACACTGAAGCTTTCTTT. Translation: CASSFPRDTEAFF.

The CDR3 coding sequence is TGCGCCAGCACCCCCGGACAGACCCTGAGCGAGCAGTACTTC. Translated, it gives CASTPGQTLSEQYF. The J gene is TRBJ2-7, the V gene TRBV5-1, with D maybe TRBD1 (6 bases). This CDR3 is 14 amino acids long. Per the germline V gene, CDR1 is SGHRS and CDR2 is YFSETQ. Trimming shortened V by 6 bases and J by 6 bases, and 19 bases separated the two germline ends.

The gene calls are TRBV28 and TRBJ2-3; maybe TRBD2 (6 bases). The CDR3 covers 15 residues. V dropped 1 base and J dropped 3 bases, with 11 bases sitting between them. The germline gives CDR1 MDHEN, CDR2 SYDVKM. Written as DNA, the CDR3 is TGTGCCAGCAGTTTATCGGGGCGGGGTACAGATACGCAGTATTTT. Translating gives CASSLSGRGTDTQYF.

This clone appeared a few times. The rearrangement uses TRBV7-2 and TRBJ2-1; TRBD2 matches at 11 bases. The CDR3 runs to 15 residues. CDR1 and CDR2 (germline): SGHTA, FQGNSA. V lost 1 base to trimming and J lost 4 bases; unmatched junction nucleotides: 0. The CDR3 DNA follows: TGTGCCAGCAGCTTAGTAGCGGGAGGGTACAATGAGCAGTTCTTC. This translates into CASSLVAGGYNEQFF.

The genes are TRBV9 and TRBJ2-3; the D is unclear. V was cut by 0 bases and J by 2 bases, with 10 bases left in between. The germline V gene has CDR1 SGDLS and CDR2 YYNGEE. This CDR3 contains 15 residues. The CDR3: CASSVADSYTDTQYF. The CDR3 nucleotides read TGTGCCAGCAGCGTAGCTGACTCGTACACAGATACGCAGTATTTT.

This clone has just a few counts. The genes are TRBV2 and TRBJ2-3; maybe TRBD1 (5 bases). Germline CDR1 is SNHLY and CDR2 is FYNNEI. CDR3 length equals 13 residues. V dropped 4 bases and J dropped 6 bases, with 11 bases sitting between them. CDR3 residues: CASSVSGRDTQYF. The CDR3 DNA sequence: TGTGCCAGCAGTGTATCAGGGCGGGATACGCAGTATTTT.

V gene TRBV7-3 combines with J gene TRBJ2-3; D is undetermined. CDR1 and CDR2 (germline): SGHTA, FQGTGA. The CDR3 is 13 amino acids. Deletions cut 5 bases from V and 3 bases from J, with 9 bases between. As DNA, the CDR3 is TGTGCCAGCAGCAGAGACCGGACAGATACGCAGTATTTT. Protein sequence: CASSRDRTDTQYF.

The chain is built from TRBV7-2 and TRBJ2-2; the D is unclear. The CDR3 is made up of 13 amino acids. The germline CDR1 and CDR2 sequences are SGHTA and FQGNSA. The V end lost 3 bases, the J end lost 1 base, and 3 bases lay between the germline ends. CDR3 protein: CASSFRNTGELFF. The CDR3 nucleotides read TGTGCCAGCAGCTTTAGGAACACCGGGGAGCTGTTTTTT.

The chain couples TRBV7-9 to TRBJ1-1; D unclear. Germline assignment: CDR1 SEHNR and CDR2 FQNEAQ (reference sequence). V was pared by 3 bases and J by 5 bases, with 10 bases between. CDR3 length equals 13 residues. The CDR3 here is CASSFFQKTEAFF. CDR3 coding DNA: TGTGCCAGCAGCTTCTTTCAGAAAACTGAAGCTTTCTTT.

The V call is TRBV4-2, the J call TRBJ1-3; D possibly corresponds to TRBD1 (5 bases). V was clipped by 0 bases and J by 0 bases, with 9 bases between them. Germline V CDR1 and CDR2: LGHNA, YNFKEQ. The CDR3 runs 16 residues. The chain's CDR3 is CASSQEGVSSGNTIYF. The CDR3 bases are TGTGCCAGCAGCCAAGAGGGGGTCTCCTCTGGAAACACCATATATTTT.

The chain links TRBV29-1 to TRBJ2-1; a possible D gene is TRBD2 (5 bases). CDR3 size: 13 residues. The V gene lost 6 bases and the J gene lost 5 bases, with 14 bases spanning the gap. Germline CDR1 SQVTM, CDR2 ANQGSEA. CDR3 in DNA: TGCAGCGTCCTAAGACTAATCGACAATGAGCAGTTCTTC. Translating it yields CSVLRLIDNEQFF.

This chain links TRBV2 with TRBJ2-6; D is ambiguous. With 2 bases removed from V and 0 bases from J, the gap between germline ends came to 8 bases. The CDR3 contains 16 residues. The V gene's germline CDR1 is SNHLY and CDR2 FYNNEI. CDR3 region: CASSEFGASGANVLTF. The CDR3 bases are TGTGCCAGCAGTGAATTCGGTGCCTCTGGGGCCAACGTCCTGACTTTC.

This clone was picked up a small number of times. CDR3 residues: CASRHDFAGYEQYF. Here the CDR3 DNA reads TGTGCCAGCAGACACGACTTTGCGGGCTACGAGCAGTACTTC. V gene TRBV7-9 combines with J gene TRBJ2-7; weak D call: TRBD2 (5 bases). Per germline, CDR1 SEHNR and CDR2 FQNEAQ (reference sequence). The CDR3 is made up of 14 amino acids. V was cut by 6 bases and J by 3 bases, with 15 bases left in between. Combining the CDR3 with reference TRBV7-9 and TRBJ2-7 gives the whole variable domain DTGVSQNPRHKITKRGQNVTFRCDPISEHNRLYWYRQTLGQGPEFLTYFQNEAQLEKSRLLSDRFSAERPKGSFSTLEIQRTEQGDSAMYLCASRHDFAGYEQYFGPGTRLTVT.

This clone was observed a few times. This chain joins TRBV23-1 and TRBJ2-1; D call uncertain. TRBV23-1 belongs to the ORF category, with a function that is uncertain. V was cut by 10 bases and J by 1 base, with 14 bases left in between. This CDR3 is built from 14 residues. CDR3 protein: CAKTTPNSYNEQFF. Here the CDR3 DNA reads TGCGCCAAGACGACACCGAATTCCTACAATGAGCAGTTCTTC.

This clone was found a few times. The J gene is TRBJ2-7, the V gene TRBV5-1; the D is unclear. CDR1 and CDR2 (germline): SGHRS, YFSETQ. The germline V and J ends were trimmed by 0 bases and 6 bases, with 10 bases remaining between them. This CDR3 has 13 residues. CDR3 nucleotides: TGCGCCAGCAGCTTGGGGGTTTTGTTCGAGCAGTACTTC. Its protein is CASSLGVLFEQYF. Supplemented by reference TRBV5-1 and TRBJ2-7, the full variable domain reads KAGVTQTPRYLIKTRGQQVTLSCSPISGHRSVSWYQQTPGQGLQFLFEYFSETQRNKGNFPGRFSGRQFSNSRSEMNVSTLELGDSALYLCASSLGVLFEQYFGPGTRLTVT.

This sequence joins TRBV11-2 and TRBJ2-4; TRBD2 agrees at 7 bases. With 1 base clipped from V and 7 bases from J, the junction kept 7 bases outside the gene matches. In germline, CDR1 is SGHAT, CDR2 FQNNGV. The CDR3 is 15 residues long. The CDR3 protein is CASSLAPGGWNIQYF. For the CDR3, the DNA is TGTGCCAGCAGCTTAGCCCCGGGAGGTTGGAACATTCAGTACTTC.

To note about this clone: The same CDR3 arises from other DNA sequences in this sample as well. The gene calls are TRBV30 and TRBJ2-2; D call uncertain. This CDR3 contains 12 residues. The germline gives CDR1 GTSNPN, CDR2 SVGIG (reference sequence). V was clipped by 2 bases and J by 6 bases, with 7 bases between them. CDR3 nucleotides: TGTGCCTGGAGTATTGGTGCCGGGGAGCTGTTTTTT. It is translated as CAWSIGAGELFF.

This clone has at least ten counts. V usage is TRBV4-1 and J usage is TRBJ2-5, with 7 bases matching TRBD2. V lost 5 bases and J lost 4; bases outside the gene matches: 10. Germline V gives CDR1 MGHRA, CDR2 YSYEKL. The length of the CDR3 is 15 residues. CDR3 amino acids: CASSRGTTGVETQYF. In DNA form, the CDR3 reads TGCGCCAGCAGCAGAGGGACTACTGGGGTAGAGACCCAGTACTTC.

The chain's CDR3 is CASGSGLVPPSDTQYF. The CDR3 DNA reads TGTGCCAGCGGGTCCGGACTAGTCCCTCCCAGCGATACGCAGTATTTT. This chain joins TRBV5-4 and TRBJ2-3; 7 positions match TRBD2. The length of the CDR3 is 16 residues. V was clipped by 7 bases and J by 6 bases; unmatched bases: 17. CDR1 and CDR2 from the germline V gene are SGHNT and YYREEE (reference sequence). Using reference TRBV5-4 and TRBJ2-3 for the parts outside the CDR3, the full variable domain is ETGVTQSPTHLIKTRGQQVTLRCSSQSGHNTVSWYQQALGQGPQFIFQYYREEENGRGNFPPRFSGLQFPNYSSELNVNALELDDSALYLCASGSGLVPPSDTQYFGPGTRLTVL.

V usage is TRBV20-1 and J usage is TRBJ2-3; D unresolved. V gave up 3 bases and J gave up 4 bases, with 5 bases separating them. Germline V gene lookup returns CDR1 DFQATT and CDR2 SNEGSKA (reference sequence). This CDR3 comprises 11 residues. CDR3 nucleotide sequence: TGCAGTGCTAGCGGCGCAGATACGCAGTATTTT. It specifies CSASGADTQYF.

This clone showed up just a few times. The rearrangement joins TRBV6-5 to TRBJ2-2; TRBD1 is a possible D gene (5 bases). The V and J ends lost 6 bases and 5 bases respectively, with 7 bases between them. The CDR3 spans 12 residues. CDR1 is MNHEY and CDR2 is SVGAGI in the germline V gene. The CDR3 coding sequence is TGTGCCAGCAGGCAGGGAACCGGGGAGCTGTTTTTT. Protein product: CASRQGTGELFF.

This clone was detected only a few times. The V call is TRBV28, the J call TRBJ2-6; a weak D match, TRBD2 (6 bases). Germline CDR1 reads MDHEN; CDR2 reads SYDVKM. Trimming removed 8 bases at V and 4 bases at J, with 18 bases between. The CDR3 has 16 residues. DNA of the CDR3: TGTGCCAGCTACTATTCTGGGGGGATCGGGGCCAACGTCCTGACTTTC. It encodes CASYYSGGIGANVLTF.

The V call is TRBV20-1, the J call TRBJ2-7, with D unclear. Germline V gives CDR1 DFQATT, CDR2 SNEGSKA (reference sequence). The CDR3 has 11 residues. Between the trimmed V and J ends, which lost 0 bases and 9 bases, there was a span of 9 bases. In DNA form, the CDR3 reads TGCAGTGCTAGAGATGGTAGGTGGCAGTACTTC. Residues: CSARDGRWQYF.

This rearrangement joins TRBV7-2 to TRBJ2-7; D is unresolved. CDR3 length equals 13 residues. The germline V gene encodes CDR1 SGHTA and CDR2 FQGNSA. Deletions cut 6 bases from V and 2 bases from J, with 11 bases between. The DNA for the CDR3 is TGTGCCAGCAGACCACGGGCAACCTACGAGCAGTACTTC. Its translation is CASRPRATYEQYF. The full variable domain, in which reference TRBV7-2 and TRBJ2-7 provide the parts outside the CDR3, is GAGVSQSPSNKVTEKGKDVELRCDPISGHTALYWYRQSLGQGLEFLIYFQGNSAPDKSGLPSDRFSAERTGGSVSTLTIQRTQQEDSAVYLCASRPRATYEQYFGPGTRLTVT.

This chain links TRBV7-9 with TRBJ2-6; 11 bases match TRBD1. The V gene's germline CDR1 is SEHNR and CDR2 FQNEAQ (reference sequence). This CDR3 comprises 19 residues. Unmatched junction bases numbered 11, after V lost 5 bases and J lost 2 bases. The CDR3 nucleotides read TGTGCCAGCAGCGTAACTATCTGGACAGGGGGCGCTGGGGCCAACGTCCTGACTTTC. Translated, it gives CASSVTIWTGGAGANVLTF.

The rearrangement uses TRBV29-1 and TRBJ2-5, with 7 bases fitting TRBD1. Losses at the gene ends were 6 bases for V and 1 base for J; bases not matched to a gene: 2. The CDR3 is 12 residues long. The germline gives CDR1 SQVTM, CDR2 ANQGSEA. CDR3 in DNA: TGCAGCGTGGGACAGACCCAAGAGACCCAGTACTTC. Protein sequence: CSVGQTQETQYF.

CDR3 in DNA: TGCAGCGTCGGACAGGGGATTGGAAACACCATATATTTT. As protein: CSVGQGIGNTIYF. The chain carries TRBV29-1 and TRBJ1-3; the match to TRBD1 covers 9 bases. Germline V CDR1 and CDR2: SQVTM, ANQGSEA. Germline trimming cut 6 bases from V and 3 bases from J; bases unmatched to any gene: 3. CDR3 length: 13 amino acids.

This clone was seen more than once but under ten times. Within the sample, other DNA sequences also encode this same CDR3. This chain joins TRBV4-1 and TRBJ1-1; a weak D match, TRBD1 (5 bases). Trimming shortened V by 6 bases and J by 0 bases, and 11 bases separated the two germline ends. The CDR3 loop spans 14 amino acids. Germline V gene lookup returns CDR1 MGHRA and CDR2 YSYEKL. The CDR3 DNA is TGCGCCAGCAGGGGGCTGACAGTGAACACTGAAGCTTTCTTT. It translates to CASRGLTVNTEAFF.

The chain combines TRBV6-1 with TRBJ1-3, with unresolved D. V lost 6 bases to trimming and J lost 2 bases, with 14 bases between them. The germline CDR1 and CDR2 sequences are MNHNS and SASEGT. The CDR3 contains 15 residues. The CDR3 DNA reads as TGTGCCAGCAGCATTAGTCCAGGACCTGGAAACACCATATATTTT. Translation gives CASSISPGPGNTIYF.